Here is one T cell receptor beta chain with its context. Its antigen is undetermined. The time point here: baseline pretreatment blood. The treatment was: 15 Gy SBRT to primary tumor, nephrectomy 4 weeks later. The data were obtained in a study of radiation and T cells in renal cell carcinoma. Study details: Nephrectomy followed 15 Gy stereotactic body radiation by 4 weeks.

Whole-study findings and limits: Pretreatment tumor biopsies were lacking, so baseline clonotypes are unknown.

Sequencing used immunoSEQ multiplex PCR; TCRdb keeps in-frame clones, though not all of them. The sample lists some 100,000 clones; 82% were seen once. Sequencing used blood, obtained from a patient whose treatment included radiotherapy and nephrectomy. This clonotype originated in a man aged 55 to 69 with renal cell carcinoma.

The CDR3 DNA is TGTGCCAGCCGAAGCGGGAGTCGCCACAATGAGCAGTTCTTC. Encoded protein: CASRSGSRHNEQFF. The rearrangement joins TRBV28 to TRBJ2-1, with 8 bases lining up with TRBD2. Germline V CDR1 and CDR2: MDHEN, SYDVKM. J gave up 5 bases and V 8 bases, and 8 bases lay outside the gene matches. The length of the CDR3 is 14 residues.